This is a list of T cell receptor beta chains from one sample in a study of response to subunit inactivated influenza vaccine. TCRdb analysed the RT-PCR reads with MiXCR anew, one entry per CDR3 protein. The sample lists about 480,000 distinct CDR3 sequences; roughly 23% were seen once. The sequenced sample was CD4+ T cells sorted from PBMCs, obtained approximately 5 days after vaccination. The receptors were gathered from a man over 45 who received an inactivated influenza vaccine. Both conserved end residues are part of each CDR3. Fields, in order: V gene, D gene, clone size, J gene, CDR3 protein, CDR3 DNA. D genes are given only for firm matches. Clone size, where shown, is once, few, many, or a class for clones that have expanded.

TRBV30	NA	NA	TRBJ2-6	CAWSPSRTSGANVLTF	TGTGCCTGGAGTCCCAGCAGGACCTCTGGGGCCAACGTCCTGACTTTC
TRBV12-3/TRBV12-4	NA	many	TRBJ1-1	CASSYKTGLGTEAFF	TGTGCCAGCAGTTATAAAACAGGGCTGGGCACTGAAGCTTTCTTT
TRBV7-8	TRBD2	few	TRBJ2-7	CASSLLGLAASYEQYF	TGTGCCAGCAGCTTATTGGGACTAGCGGCCTCCTACGAGCAGTACTTC
TRBV7-9	NA	NA	TRBJ2-7	CASSFSVEQYF	TGTGCCAGCAGCTTTTCAGTCGAGCAGTACTTC
TRBV4-1	NA	NA	TRBJ2-2	CASSQEAQHTGELFF	TGCGCCAGCAGCCAAGAGGCACAGCACACCGGGGAGCTGTTTTTT
TRBV6-1	NA	NA	TRBJ2-5	CASGVGVQETQYF	TGTGCCAGCGGAGTCGGGGTCCAAGAGACCCAGTACTTC
TRBV5-1	TRBD1	few	TRBJ1-4	CASSLATGWTEKLFF	TGCGCCAGCAGCTTGGCGACAGGGTGGACTGAAAAACTGTTTTTT
TRBV5-1	NA	NA	TRBJ1-5	CASSLRGADNQPQHF	TGCGCCAGCAGCTTGCGGGGGGCCGACAATCAGCCCCAGCATTTT
TRBV5-4	TRBD1	NA	TRBJ2-3	CASSWKGTVGDTQYF	TGTGCCAGCAGCTGGAAAGGGACAGTTGGAGATACGCAGTATTTT
TRBV25-1	TRBD2	NA	TRBJ2-3	CASSDPKTSGRSADTQYF	TGTGCCAGCAGTGACCCGAAGACTAGCGGGAGATCGGCAGATACGCAGTATTTT
TRBV18	TRBD2	once	TRBJ2-5	CASSPGRTSGYQETQYF	TGTGCCAGCTCACCAGGGAGGACTAGCGGGTACCAAGAGACCCAGTACTTC
TRBV15	NA	NA	TRBJ2-3	CATSSQLGTDTQYF	TGTGCCACCAGCAGCCAGCTGGGCACAGATACGCAGTATTTT
TRBV5-1	TRBD2	NA	TRBJ2-7	CASSSGTSGRYEQYF	TGCGCCAGCAGCTCCGGGACTAGCGGAAGGTACGAGCAGTACTTC
TRBV5-1	TRBD2	few	TRBJ2-3	CASGKSGTSGRSPDTQYF	TGCGCCAGCGGCAAGTCGGGGACTAGCGGGAGAAGTCCAGATACGCAGTATTTT
TRBV5-4	NA	NA	TRBJ2-7	CASSTTGTPVLEQYF	TGTGCCAGCAGCACAACCGGGACACCGGTGTTGGAGCAGTACTTC
TRBV20-1	NA	NA	TRBJ2-5	CSARDSGQETQYF	TGCAGTGCTAGAGATAGCGGCCAAGAGACCCAGTACTTC
TRBV20-1	NA	NA	TRBJ2-3	CSARDVTGTDTQYF	TGCAGTGCTAGAGATGTGACAGGCACAGATACGCAGTATTTT
TRBV5-1	TRBD1	NA	TRBJ1-6	CASSLEQGGPLHF	TGCGCCAGCAGCTTGGAACAGGGGGGACCCCTCCACTTT
TRBV20-1	NA	NA	TRBJ2-1	CSAAQGVTYNEQFF	TGCAGTGCTGCACAGGGAGTCACCTACAATGAGCAGTTCTTC
TRBV7-9	NA	few	TRBJ2-3	CASSSNRRRVTDTQYF	TGTGCCAGCAGCTCAAACAGGCGTCGGGTCACAGATACGCAGTATTTT
TRBV6-4	NA	NA	TRBJ2-2	CASSQQEPGELFF	TGTGCCAGCAGTCAACAGGAACCCGGGGAGCTGTTTTTT
TRBV29-1	NA	NA	TRBJ1-4	CSVQGATNEKLFF	TGCAGCGTCCAGGGCGCAACTAATGAAAAACTGTTTTTT
TRBV29-1	NA	few	TRBJ2-1	CSAGTSYEQFF	TGCAGCGCTGGGACAAGTTATGAGCAGTTCTTC
TRBV7-2	NA	NA	TRBJ1-5	CASSPQSGWSNQPQHF	TGTGCCAGCAGCCCTCAATCAGGGTGGAGCAATCAGCCCCAGCATTTT
TRBV5-1	NA	NA	TRBJ1-4	CASSWVGANEKLFF	TGCGCCAGCAGCTGGGTGGGAGCCAATGAAAAACTGTTTTTT
TRBV7-9	NA	NA	TRBJ2-1	CASSLVQRLTPNEQFF	TGTGCCAGCAGCTTAGTCCAACGACTGACCCCCAATGAGCAGTTCTTC
TRBV29-1	TRBD1	NA	TRBJ2-7	CSVDGQGHEQYF	TGCAGCGTGGATGGACAGGGCCACGAGCAGTACTTC
TRBV12-3/TRBV12-4	NA	NA	TRBJ1-1	CASSPGPGGTEAFF	TGTGCCAGCAGTCCCGGGCCCGGGGGGACTGAAGCTTTCTTT
TRBV5-1	NA	few	TRBJ2-3	CASSPDRPTDTQYF	TGCGCCAGCTCCCCGGATCGGCCCACAGATACGCAGTATTTT